The 19 T cell receptor beta chains below were found in one sample sequenced in a study of blood T cell repertoires in COVID-19. The method was immunoSEQ multiplex PCR; TCRdb's version includes in-frame clones alone and lacks a portion of them. Of fewer than 250,000 clones in the sample, approximately 84% were seen once. Sequenced input: peripheral blood. Receptors originate from a man between 45 and 60 years old with acute or convalescent COVID-19.

This clone was seen more than once but under ten times. The chain carries TRBV6-5 and TRBJ2-1, with 7 bases that match TRBD1. Germline V gene sequence: CDR1 MNHEY, CDR2 SVGAGI. This CDR3 is 14 amino acids long. The junction had 3 bases not matched to a gene; V was cut back by 5 bases and J by 2 bases. In nucleotides, the CDR3 is TGTGCCAGCAGTACCGGGACAGCCTACAATGAGCAGTTCTTC. Translating gives CASSTGTAYNEQFF.

The chain links TRBV13 to TRBJ2-1; 10 nucleotides match TRBD2. This CDR3 comprises 15 residues. CDR1 is PRHDT, CDR2 FYEKMQ, per germline (reference sequence). J lost 4 bases, V lost 5 bases, and 5 bases had no gene match. CDR3: CASSPGLAEYNEQFF. The CDR3 DNA reads as TGTGCCAGCAGCCCCGGACTAGCGGAGTACAATGAGCAGTTCTTC.

V is TRBV2 and J is TRBJ2-3; D uncertain. This CDR3 contains 14 residues. Germline-derived CDR1 and CDR2 are SNHLY and FYNNEI. Trimming took 4 bases from V and 1 from J, leaving 9 bases between them. CDR3 in DNA: TGTGCCAGCAGTGCTTCGGGTCGCACAGATACGCAGTATTTT. This sequence encodes CASSASGRTDTQYF.

The J gene is TRBJ1-5, the V gene TRBV30; D might be TRBD1 (5 bases). The CDR3 has 12 amino acids. The V end lost 4 bases, the J end lost 5 bases, and 9 bases lay between the germline ends. Germline V lookup: CDR1 GTSNPN, CDR2 SVGIG (reference sequence). The CDR3 protein is CAWTRGDQPQHF. The CDR3 DNA sequence: TGTGCCTGGACCCGGGGGGATCAGCCCCAGCATTTT.

The chain employs TRBV6-5 and TRBJ1-1, with TRBD1 as a possible D gene (6 bases). V lost 8 bases to trimming and J lost 5 bases, with 9 bases between them. Germline V gene sequence: CDR1 MNHEY, CDR2 SVGAGI. The CDR3 runs to 11 residues. The CDR3 DNA reads TGTGCCAGCTTCGGACAGACTGAAGCTTTCTTT. This sequence encodes CASFGQTEAFF.

The V call is TRBV12-3 or TRBV12-4, the J call TRBJ1-5, with unresolved D. Between the trimmed V and J ends, which lost 5 bases and 4 bases, there was a span of 9 bases. There are 13 residues in the CDR3. Written as DNA, the CDR3 is TGTGCCAGCAGTCCCCAACGGAATCAGCCCCAGCATTTT. Its translation is CASSPQRNQPQHF.

V is TRBV7-9 and J is TRBJ2-2; TRBD2 matches 9 bases. Germline values: CDR1 SEHNR, CDR2 FQNEAQ (reference sequence). With V trimmed by 5 bases and J by 4 bases, 11 bases remained unmatched. This CDR3 has 17 amino acids. CDR3 bases: TGTGCCAGCAGCAAAATTAGCGGGGGCGTACCCACCGGGGAGCTGTTTTTT. Translating it yields CASSKISGGVPTGELFF.

The V and J genes are TRBV30 and TRBJ1-1; a weak D match, TRBD1 (5 bases). V was pared by 3 bases and J by 0 bases, with 8 bases between. The V gene's germline CDR1 is GTSNPN and CDR2 SVGIG (reference sequence). This CDR3 has 13 residues. The CDR3, as DNA: TGTGCCTGGAGGCAGGGTATGAACACTGAAGCTTTCTTT. It is translated as CAWRQGMNTEAFF.

The V gene is TRBV6-5, the J gene TRBJ1-1; 8 positions agree with TRBD1. After removal of 5 bases from V and 4 bases from J, the junction contained 9 bases not matched to a gene. The length of the CDR3 is 15 residues. Germline-derived CDR1 and CDR2 are MNHEY and SVGAGI. As DNA, the CDR3 is TGTGCCAGCAGTAAATACAGGGGGATGGGCACTGAAGCTTTCTTT. Residues: CASSKYRGMGTEAFF.

This clone was detected once. The rearrangement uses TRBV3-1 (or the pseudogene TRBV3-2) and TRBJ2-3; the match to TRBD2 covers 12 bases. Germline V gene data show CDR1 as LGHDT and CDR2 as YNNKEL (reference sequence). The CDR3 loop spans 17 amino acids. Losses at the gene ends were 3 bases for V and 7 bases for J; bases not matched to a gene: 11. This CDR3 reads CASSQDLTSGSRYTQYF. The CDR3 coding sequence is TGTGCCAGCAGCCAGGATTTGACTAGCGGGAGCAGGTATACGCAGTATTTT.

The gene calls are TRBV4-1 and TRBJ2-4; TRBD1 aligns across 8 bases. The CDR3 runs to 16 residues. With V trimmed by 5 bases and J by 2 bases, 8 bases remained unmatched. Germline V gene data show CDR1 as MGHRA and CDR2 as YSYEKL. Here the CDR3 reads CASSGPGGESKNIQYF. Here the CDR3 DNA reads TGCGCCAGCAGCGGCCCAGGGGGCGAGTCCAAAAACATTCAGTACTTC.

This clone showed up just a few times. The chain uses TRBV10-3 and TRBJ1-1, with D possibly TRBD1 on 6 matching bases. This CDR3 comprises 12 residues. Germline CDR1 ENHRY, CDR2 SYGVKD. With 8 bases removed from V and 1 base from J, the gap between germline ends came to 8 bases. The CDR3 nucleotides are TGTGCCATCGGGACATCGAACACTGAAGCTTTCTTT. Its protein product is CAIGTSNTEAFF.

This rearrangement joins TRBV5-1 to TRBJ2-6; D is undetermined. V gave up 4 bases and J gave up 0 bases, with 5 bases separating them. Germline-derived CDR1 and CDR2 are SGHRS and YFSETQ. This CDR3 is built from 14 residues. The chain's CDR3 is CASSPDSGANVLTF. As DNA, the CDR3 is TGCGCCAGCAGCCCAGACTCTGGGGCCAACGTCCTGACTTTC.

The chain links TRBV11-2 to TRBJ2-7; TRBD2 aligns across 7 bases. The CDR3 runs to 17 residues. J gave up 2 bases and V 5 bases, and 15 bases lay outside the gene matches. Germline V gene data show CDR1 as SGHAT and CDR2 as FQNNGV. CDR3 nucleotides: TGTGCCAGCAGCCCTCTAGAGGGCGGGAGTAACGCCTACGAGCAGTACTTC. This gives the protein CASSPLEGGSNAYEQYF.

This clone was counted a single time. In DNA form, the CDR3 reads TGTGCCAGCAGGCTGGGGAGGGGGACTAGCGGAGAATCCTACGAGCAGTACTTC. As protein: CASRLGRGTSGESYEQYF. The chain is built from TRBV11-2 and TRBJ2-7, with TRBD2 matching 11 bases. V lost 6 bases and J lost 1; bases outside the gene matches: 14. Germline CDR1 is SGHAT and CDR2 is FQNNGV. There are 18 residues in the CDR3.

J is TRBJ2-7 and V is TRBV4-2; D remains ambiguous. Trimming left V 0 bases short and J 2 bases short, with 11 bases between. The germline V gene has CDR1 LGHNA and CDR2 YNFKEQ. CDR3 size: 15 residues. The CDR3 sequence: CASSQEARPPYEQYF. The CDR3 DNA sequence: TGTGCCAGCAGCCAAGAGGCCAGGCCGCCCTACGAGCAGTACTTC.

The chain uses TRBV19 and TRBJ1-1, with D perhaps matching TRBD1 (6 bases). V was clipped by 3 bases and J by 0 bases, with 20 bases between them. The germline V gene encodes CDR1 LNHDA and CDR2 SQIVND (reference sequence). The CDR3 covers 18 residues. CDR3 sequence: CASSMTPGTSTMNTEAFF. As DNA, the CDR3 is TGTGCCAGTAGTATGACTCCCGGGACAAGCACTATGAACACTGAAGCTTTCTTT.

The CDR3 sequence: CASSNGTGLHQPQHF. In DNA form, the CDR3 reads TGTGCCAGCTCAAACGGGACAGGGCTCCATCAGCCCCAGCATTTT. The chain combines TRBV18 with TRBJ1-5; 9 bases agree with TRBD1. V shed 5 bases and J 5 bases; nucleotides not matched to a gene: 7. The CDR3 extends over 15 amino acids. Germline values: CDR1 KGHSH, CDR2 LQKENI.

The chain uses TRBV15 and TRBJ1-2; tentative D call: TRBD1 (5 bases). Between the trimmed V and J ends, which lost 2 bases and 7 bases, there was a span of 20 bases. The CDR3 contains 16 residues. The germline gives CDR1 LNHNV, CDR2 YYDKDF (reference sequence). The CDR3 DNA sequence: TGTGCCACCAGCAGATACGGGGGTCAGTCCCTATTTGGCTACACCTTC. This sequence encodes CATSRYGGQSLFGYTF. The full variable domain, in which reference TRBV15 and TRBJ1-2 provide the parts outside the CDR3, is DAMVIQNPRYQVTQFGKPVTLSCSQTLNHNVMYWYQQKSSQAPKLLFHYYDKDFNNEADTPDNFQSRRPNTSFCFLDIRSPGLGDTAMYLCATSRYGGQSLFGYTFGSGTRLTVV.